This T cell receptor beta chain emerged from a study of shared clonotypes between healthy human individuals (TCRdb year 2020). With regard to the full study: Two women and a few men aged 18 to 49 years were included in the cohort. Each donor's leukapheresis produced roughly between roughly 0.85 and 10 billion PBMCs. For each donor, CD4 naive and CD4 memory were each given three plates, CD8 naive was given two plates, and CD8 memory was given one plate. Libraries were prepared and TCR repertoires were sequenced by different laboratories using diverse techniques, in order to increase sequencing depth and limit assay-specific biases. To estimate repertoire size and how much clonotype sharing occurs between individuals, the study deeply sequenced the blood TCR repertoires of 5 or 6 healthy adults.

Here is what the overall study found, with its caveats: Because the study included a small number of donors, the genetic and exposure-history diversity represented was limited. Only blood was sampled, and tissue TCR repertoires likely differ from those in blood. Naive subsets generally had larger estimated clonotype richness than memory subsets. About 5% of naive CD4, 3.5% of naive CD8, roughly 2.5% of memory CD4, and about 0.4% of memory CD8 clonotypes were shared across a few donors. Even with the large sequencing depth, rarefaction of the sorted-subset datasets indicated that sequencing was incomplete. Higher generation probabilities were observed for clonotypes shared by all four sorted-subset donors than for non-shared clonotypes. Pairwise subsampling indicated that sequencing depth was expected to affect the degree of clonotype sharing among donors.

Using the deep immunoSEQ assay, multiplex PCR amplified TCR CDR3 regions from genomic DNA. For each cell subset, the extracted genomic DNA was distributed evenly across all wells of several immunoSEQ 96-well plates, and each plate served as one replicate. For sorted subsets, 150 to 250 ng of genomic DNA, equivalent to roughly 30,000 T cell genomes, went into each replicate PCR. Purified libraries were quantified with a Qubit 3.0 fluorometer, sized on a Bioanalyzer 2100, and re-quantified with the KAPA Library Quantification kit. Every immunoSEQ 96-well plate was sequenced on a separate single-read 150-cycle Illumina NextSeq 550 flow cell. Turning to the authors' computational methods: Because the immunoSEQ output included only junctional sequences and no quality scores, the filtering could not be the same as the filtering used for full-length reads. To assign V/J genes and CDR3, sequences were annotated against IMGT germline references using PyIR, a Python wrapper for IgBLAST v1.9. Any read was removed if the V/J assignment was weak (E-value above 1e-6), the CDR3 was missing, or the read contained stop codons, out-of-frame junctions, or ambiguous translated residues. V3J clonotypes were defined as sequences sharing an identical inferred V gene, J gene, and CDR3 amino acid sequence. To compute the percentage overlap between repertoires, the number of shared unique clonotypes was divided by the size of the smaller repertoire. RTK rarefaction, the Chao1 estimator, and Recon v2.1 estimates of unobserved clonotypes were used to assess repertoire richness. Generation probabilities were computed with OLGA for all TCRbeta clonotypes obtained by the gDNA method from several donors. What TCRdb holds here is the immuneACCESS table cut down to in-frame rearrangements. Part of the clones is not present; checked against another copy, under half of the missing clones reflect an unresolved V gene, and the others are unexplained. Clone size and V and J calls were adopted from that table, with D and trimming inferred from the DNA. Counted in this sample were around 690,000 clones; less than 95% of them appeared once. The top ten hold less than 40% of the sample.

Taken from cysteine to phenylalanine, the CDR3 has 15 residues. The kept DNA is CDR3 alone, 45 bases in frame from the first base. The germline V gene encodes CDR1 SGDLS and CDR2 YYNGEE. Ends trimmed: V by 0 bases, J by 6 bases; bases unmatched to a gene: 9. The donors were healthy, HIV-negative adults who had no recently reported acute infections or vaccinations. Every donor was a Caucasian adult living in Nashville, Tennessee, USA. CD8 memory samples consisted of magnetically selected CD45RO+ cells combined with CCR7-negative CD45RA+ effector memory (TemRA) cells. After blood collection by leukapheresis, PBMCs were isolated using Ficoll-Histopaque density gradient centrifugation and then cryopreserved in the vapor phase of liquid nitrogen. Analytical flow cytometry was used to check the purity and quantity of each magnetically sorted T cell population. Genomic DNA was isolated from every sorted fraction and measured by UV absorbance on a Nanodrop 2000c.

A note on this clone: The antigen this receptor binds is unknown. Within one base of it there is no much larger clone, and no base qualities were kept.

Sample: memory CD8+ T cells from PBMCs. This specimen's cell subset or site label, per the study, means: CD45RO+ cells pooled with CCR7-negative TemRA cells. This clonotype originated in a man between 18 and 29 years old in good health. Some clones in this sample may be carry-over from other donors' samples. The rearranged chain carries TRBV9 and TRBJ2-7; a stretch of 7 junction bases matches TRBD2. CDR3 sequence: CASSVDAGRASEQYF. The nucleotides are TGTGCCAGCAGCGTAGACGCAGGGAGGGCCAGCGAGCAGTACTTC.